The source of this TCR beta chain is a study of T-cell memory formation after mild COVID-19. Across the study: Clusters of TCRs were largely donor specific.

TCRdb re-called the 5' RACE reads through MiXCR, storing one row per CDR3 protein. The sample lists under 200,000 distinct CDR3 sequences, roughly 28% occurring once. In the case of this clonotype: The antigen is undetermined.

Overall study results and limits: Clones contracting over day 15 to 85 were CD4/CD8 balanced, with later expanders leaning CD4+.

Material: PBMCs or a T cell subset sorted from them (not recorded which). This TCR was sampled from an adult woman who had mild COVID-19 (a few samples of this study predate the infection). Cell type and time point are not known.

The CDR3 coding sequence is TGCAGTGCTAGAGCGGACAGGAACTCCTACGAGCAGTACTTC. Its translation: CSARADRNSYEQYF. The gene calls are TRBV20-1 and TRBJ2-7; 7 bases are shared with TRBD1. Per germline, CDR1 DFQATT and CDR2 SNEGSKA (reference sequence). V shed 1 base and J 0 bases; nucleotides not matched to a gene: 3. This CDR3 spans 14 amino acids.